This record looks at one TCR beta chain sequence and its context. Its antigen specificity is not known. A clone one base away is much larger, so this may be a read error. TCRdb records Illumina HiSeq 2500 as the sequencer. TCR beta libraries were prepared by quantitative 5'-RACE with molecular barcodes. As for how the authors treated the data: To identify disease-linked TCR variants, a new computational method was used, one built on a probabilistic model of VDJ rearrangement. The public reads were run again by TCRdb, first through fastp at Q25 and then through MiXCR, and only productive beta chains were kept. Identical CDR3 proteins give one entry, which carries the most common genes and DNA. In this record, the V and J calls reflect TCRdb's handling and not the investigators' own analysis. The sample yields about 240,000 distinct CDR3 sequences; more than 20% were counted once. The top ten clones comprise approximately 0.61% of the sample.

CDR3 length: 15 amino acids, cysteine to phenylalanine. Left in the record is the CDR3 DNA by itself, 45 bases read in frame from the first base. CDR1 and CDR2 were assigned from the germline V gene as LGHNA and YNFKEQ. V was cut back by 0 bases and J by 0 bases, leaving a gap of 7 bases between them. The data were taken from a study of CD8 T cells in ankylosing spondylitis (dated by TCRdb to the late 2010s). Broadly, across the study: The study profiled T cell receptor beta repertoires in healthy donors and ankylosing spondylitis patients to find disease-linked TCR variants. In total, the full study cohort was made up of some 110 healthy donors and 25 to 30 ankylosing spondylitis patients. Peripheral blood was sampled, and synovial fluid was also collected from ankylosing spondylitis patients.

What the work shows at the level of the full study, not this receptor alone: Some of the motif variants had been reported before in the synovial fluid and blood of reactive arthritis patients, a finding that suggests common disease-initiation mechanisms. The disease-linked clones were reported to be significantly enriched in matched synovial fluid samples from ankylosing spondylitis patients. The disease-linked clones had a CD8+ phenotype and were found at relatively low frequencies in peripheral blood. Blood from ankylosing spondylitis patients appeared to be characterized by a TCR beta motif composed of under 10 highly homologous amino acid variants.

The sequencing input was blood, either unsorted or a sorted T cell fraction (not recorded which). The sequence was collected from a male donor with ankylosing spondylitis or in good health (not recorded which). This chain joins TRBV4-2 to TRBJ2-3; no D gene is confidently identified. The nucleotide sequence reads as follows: TGTGCCAGCAGCCAAGAACCGTCTAGCACAGATACGCAGTATTTT. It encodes CASSQEPSSTDTQYF.